Presented here are 3 T cell receptor beta chains from one specimen sequenced in a study of T cells in Graves' hyperthyroidism and ophthalmopathy. Amplified regions were TCR beta CDR3 sequences from RNA transcripts. Using the HTBI primer set, a first-round RT-PCR was run on the TCR CDR3. TCRdb ran MiXCR on the multiplex PCR reads and lists one entry per CDR3 protein. The sample has around 600,000 distinct CDR3 sequences; roughly 14% are singletons. Sequences were obtained from blood. The origin of the receptors is a woman between 25 and 40 years old with Graves' hyperthyroidism.

This clonotype has just a few counts. The CDR3 DNA follows: TGTGCCAGCAGTGAGGGATTTAGCACAGATACGCAGTATTTT. Its protein is CASSEGFSTDTQYF. The chain is built from TRBV6-1 and TRBJ2-3; D ambiguous. There are 14 residues in the CDR3. Deletions cut 3 bases from V and 0 bases from J, with 7 bases between. Germline V gives CDR1 MNHNS, CDR2 SASEGT.

The CDR3 DNA reads TGTGCCAGCAGCTTGGCCAGGGGTGGCTACACCTTC. Its protein is CASSLARGGYTF. The V and J genes are TRBV5-8 and TRBJ1-2, with a tentative D call TRBD1 (6 bases). The CDR3 sequence is 12 residues long. Trimming stripped 0 bases from V and 7 bases from J, with 7 bases between. The V gene's germline CDR1 is SGHTS and CDR2 YDEGEE.

This clonotype came up many times. The chain recombines TRBV11-2 with TRBJ2-1, with D possibly TRBD2 on 6 matching bases. CDR1 and CDR2 from the germline V gene are SGHAT and FQNNGV. Trimming cost V 2 bases and J 3 bases, with 14 bases left between them. The CDR3 consists of 16 residues. This chain's CDR3 is CASSLTPGVGYNEQFF. CDR3 nucleotide sequence: TGTGCCAGCAGCTTAACACCGGGAGTAGGCTACAATGAGCAGTTCTTC.